This T cell receptor (beta chain) was captured by sequencing in a study of blood T cell repertoires in COVID-19. CDR1 is KGHSH and CDR2 is LQKENI in the germline V gene. The germline V and J ends were trimmed by 1 base and 0 bases, with 6 bases remaining between them. The CDR3 is 14 residues long. Participant-reported clinical history was the basis for cohort assignment. The protocol was immunoSEQ multiplex PCR, while the TCRdb copy is restricted to in-frame clones and leaves out a portion. The repertoire includes 190,000 or so clones, about 80% of them detected once, and around 7% sits in the top ten.

The source is a man in his forties who had recovered from COVID-19. The chain is built from TRBV18 and TRBJ1-1; D ambiguous. The specimen was PBMCs or T cells enriched from blood (not recorded which). This CDR3 is CASSPQTMNTEAFF. The CDR3 nucleotides read TGTGCCAGCTCACCACAGACTATGAACACTGAAGCTTTCTTT.